This T cell receptor (beta chain) was documented in a study of immune cell composition in non-small cell lung cancer. Points from the study as a whole: Lung squamous cell carcinoma tumours had significantly higher top 10 clone scores and productive clonality than lung adenocarcinoma. Tumour-associated clones >0.5% occurred in roughly 30% of adenocarcinomas, approximately 79% of squamous.

Remarks on this clone: Its target is not known.

CDR3 size: 14 residues. V trimming: 5 bases; J trimming: 8 bases; junction bases outside the gene matches: 9. CDR1 is MNHEY, CDR2 SMNVEV, per germline (reference sequence). Clones were read by immunoSEQ multiplex PCR, and TCRdb kept only the in-frame ones, dropping some. The sample holds 8,000 or so clones; about two thirds are singletons and the top ten take more than 8%. V gene TRBV27 combines with J gene TRBJ2-1; 7 bases fit TRBD2. The specimen was lung tumor tissue. This clonotype was obtained from a human donor with non-small cell lung cancer. The CDR3 loop is CASSPVGGGYEQFF. In nucleotides, the CDR3 is TGTGCCAGCAGTCCTGTTGGGGGGGGGTATGAGCAGTTCTTC.